What follows are 9 T cell receptor beta chains derived from one specimen sequenced in a study of neoadjuvant anti-PD-1 for oral cavity cancer. Sequenced by immunoSEQ multiplex PCR; TCRdb stores in-frame clones only, minus some. The sample has about 7,200 clones, 54% seen once. The starting material was tumor tissue, obtained before nivolumab (anti-PD-1) treatment. The receptors shown here come from a person between 35 and 79 years old with oral cavity squamous cell carcinoma.

V usage is TRBV5-6 and J usage is TRBJ1-5, with 9 bases that match TRBD1. Germline trimming cut 4 bases from V and 2 bases from J; bases unmatched to any gene: 4. The CDR3 has 15 residues. Germline V gene lookup returns CDR1 SGHDT and CDR2 YYEEEE. CDR3 DNA sequence: TGTGCCAGCAGCCGGGGGGACAGGGGCAATCAGCCCCAGCATTTT. Translation: CASSRGDRGNQPQHF.

This clone was recorded only once. The chain couples TRBV6-5 to TRBJ1-1; no clear D gene. The CDR3 has 15 amino acids. The germline V and J ends were trimmed by 5 bases and 1 base, with 14 bases remaining between them. Germline V gene data show CDR1 as MNHEY and CDR2 as SVGAGI. CDR3 amino acids: CASSPWWHSNTEAFF. CDR3 in DNA: TGTGCCAGCAGTCCTTGGTGGCACTCGAACACTGAAGCTTTCTTT.

The chain carries TRBV7-2 and TRBJ1-1; D unclear. In germline, CDR1 is SGHTA, CDR2 FQGNSA. The V gene lost 4 bases and the J gene lost 8 bases, with 11 bases spanning the gap. The CDR3 sequence is 12 residues long. CDR3 protein: CASSSRLQEAFF. CDR3 nucleotides: TGTGCCAGCAGCTCAAGACTCCAGGAAGCTTTCTTT.

V and J are TRBV6-4 and TRBJ1-1, with 9 bases lining up with TRBD1. CDR3 length: 14 residues. CDR1 MRHNA and CDR2 SNTAGT come from the germline V gene. V trimming: 4 bases; J trimming: 3 bases; junction bases outside the gene matches: 3. CDR3 DNA sequence: TGTGCCAGCAGTGTCCGGACAGGGGACACTGAAGCTTTCTTT. Translation gives CASSVRTGDTEAFF.

The table lists this clone with a count of one. The rearrangement uses TRBV6-6 and TRBJ2-4; the D gene is possibly TRBD2 (5 bases). With 5 bases removed from V and 1 base from J, the gap between germline ends came to 9 bases. In germline, CDR1 is MNHNY, CDR2 SVGAGI (reference sequence). The CDR3 length is 14 residues. CDR3 coding DNA: TGTGCCAGCAGTGACGGCGGGGCCAAAAACATTCAGTACTTC. Protein sequence: CASSDGGAKNIQYF.

The rearrangement joins TRBV5-6 to TRBJ2-7; TRBD1 might be the D (5 bases). The germline V and J ends were trimmed by 1 base and 3 bases, with 14 bases remaining between them. This CDR3 has 15 amino acids. Germline V gives CDR1 SGHDT, CDR2 YYEEEE. For the CDR3, the DNA is TGTGCCAGCAGCTTGAAGGGGTTTCGGAGCTACGAGCAGTACTTC. It translates to CASSLKGFRSYEQYF. Looking up the rest from reference TRBV5-6 and TRBJ2-7 gives the full variable domain: DAGVTQSPTHLIKTRGQQVTLRCSPKSGHDTVSWYQQALGQGPQFIFQYYEEEERQRGNFPDRFSGHQFPNYSSELNVNALLLGDSALYLCASSLKGFRSYEQYFGPGTRLTVT.

The rearrangement uses TRBV6-1 and TRBJ2-7; the D is unclear. With 4 bases removed from V and 3 bases from J, the gap between germline ends came to 4 bases. Germline V CDR1 and CDR2: MNHNS, SASEGT. The length of the CDR3 is 11 residues. The CDR3 reads CASSAYYEQYF. Written as DNA, the CDR3 is TGTGCCAGCAGTGCTTACTACGAGCAGTACTTC.

V is TRBV2 and J is TRBJ1-6, with 10 bases aligning to TRBD1. The CDR3 has 15 amino acids. V dropped 4 bases and J dropped 11; count of bases not matched to a gene: 8. The germline V gene encodes CDR1 SNHLY and CDR2 FYNNEI. CDR3 amino acids: CASSVGTGDSPPLHF. The DNA of the CDR3 is TGTGCCAGCAGTGTAGGGACAGGGGATTCTCCACCCCTCCACTTT.

This clone has a single count. This rearrangement joins TRBV7-9 to TRBJ2-3, with TRBD2 matching over 7 bases. CDR1 and CDR2 from the germline V gene are SEHNR and FQNEAQ (reference sequence). CDR3 length equals 17 residues. V trimming: 0 bases; J trimming: 6 bases; junction bases outside the gene matches: 12. CDR3 nucleotides: TGTGCCAGCAGCTTAGCACGGCTAGCGGAGGTGGACGATACGCAGTATTTT. Its translation: CASSLARLAEVDDTQYF.